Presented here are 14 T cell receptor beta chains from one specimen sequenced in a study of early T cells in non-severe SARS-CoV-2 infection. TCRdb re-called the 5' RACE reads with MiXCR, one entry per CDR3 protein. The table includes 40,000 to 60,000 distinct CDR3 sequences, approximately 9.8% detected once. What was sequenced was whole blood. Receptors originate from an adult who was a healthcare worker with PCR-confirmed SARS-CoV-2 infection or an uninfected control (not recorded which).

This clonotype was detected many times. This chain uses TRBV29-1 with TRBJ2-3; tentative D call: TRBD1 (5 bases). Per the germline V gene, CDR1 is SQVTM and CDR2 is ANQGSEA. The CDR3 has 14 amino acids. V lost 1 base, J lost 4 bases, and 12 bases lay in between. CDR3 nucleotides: TGCAGCGTTGAAGGCTTTGGGGCGGCAGATACGCAGTATTTT. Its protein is CSVEGFGAADTQYF.

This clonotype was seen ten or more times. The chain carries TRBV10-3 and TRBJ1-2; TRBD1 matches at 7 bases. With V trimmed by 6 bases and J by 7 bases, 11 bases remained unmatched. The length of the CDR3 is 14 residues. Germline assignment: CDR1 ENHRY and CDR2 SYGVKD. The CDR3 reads CAIRTDRDRAGYTF. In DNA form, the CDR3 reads TGTGCCATCAGGACAGACAGGGATCGCGCTGGCTACACCTTC.

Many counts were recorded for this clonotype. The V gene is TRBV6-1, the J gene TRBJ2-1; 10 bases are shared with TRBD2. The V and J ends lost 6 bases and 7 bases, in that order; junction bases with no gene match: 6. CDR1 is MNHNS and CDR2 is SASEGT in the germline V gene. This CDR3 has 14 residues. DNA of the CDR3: TGTGCCAGCAGCGTAGCGGGAGGCAGGAATGAGCAGTTCTTC. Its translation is CASSVAGGRNEQFF.

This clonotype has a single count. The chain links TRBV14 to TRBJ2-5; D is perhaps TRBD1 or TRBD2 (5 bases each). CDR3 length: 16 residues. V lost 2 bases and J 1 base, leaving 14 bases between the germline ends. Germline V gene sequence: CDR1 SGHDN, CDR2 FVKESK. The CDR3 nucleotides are TGTGCCAGCAGCCAATGGGACCAGCGGATCCAAGAGACCCAGTACTTC. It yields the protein CASSQWDQRIQETQYF.

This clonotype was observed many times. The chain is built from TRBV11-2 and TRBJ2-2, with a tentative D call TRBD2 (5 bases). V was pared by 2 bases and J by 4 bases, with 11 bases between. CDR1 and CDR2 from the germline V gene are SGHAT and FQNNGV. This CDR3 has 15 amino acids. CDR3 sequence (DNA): TGTGCCAGCAGCTTACGGGGATCAGGCACCGGGGAGCTGTTTTTT. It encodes CASSLRGSGTGELFF. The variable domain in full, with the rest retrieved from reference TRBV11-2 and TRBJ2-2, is EAGVAQSPRYKIIEKRQSVAFWCNPISGHATLYWYQQILGQGPKLLIQFQNNGVVDDSQLPKDRFSAERLKGVDSTLKIQPAKLEDSAVYLCASSLRGSGTGELFFGEGSRLTVL.

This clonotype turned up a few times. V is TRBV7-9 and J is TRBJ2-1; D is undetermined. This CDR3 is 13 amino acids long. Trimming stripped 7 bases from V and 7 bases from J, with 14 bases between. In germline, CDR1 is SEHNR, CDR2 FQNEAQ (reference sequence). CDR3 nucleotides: TGTGCCAGCACCTCACGAGGCAAAAATGAGCAGTTCTTC. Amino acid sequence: CASTSRGKNEQFF. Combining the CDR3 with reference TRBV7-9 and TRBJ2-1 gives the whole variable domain DTGVSQNPRHKITKRGQNVTFRCDPISEHNRLYWYRQTLGQGPEFLTYFQNEAQLEKSRLLSDRFSAERPKGSFSTLEIQRTEQGDSAMYLCASTSRGKNEQFFGPGTRLTVL.

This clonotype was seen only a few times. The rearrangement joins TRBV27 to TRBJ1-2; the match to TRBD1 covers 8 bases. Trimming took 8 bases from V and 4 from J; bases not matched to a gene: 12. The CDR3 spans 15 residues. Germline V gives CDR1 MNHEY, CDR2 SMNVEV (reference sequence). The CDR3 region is CASCPTRGRVYGYTF. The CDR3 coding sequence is TGTGCCAGCTGTCCAACCAGGGGGCGCGTCTATGGCTACACCTTC.

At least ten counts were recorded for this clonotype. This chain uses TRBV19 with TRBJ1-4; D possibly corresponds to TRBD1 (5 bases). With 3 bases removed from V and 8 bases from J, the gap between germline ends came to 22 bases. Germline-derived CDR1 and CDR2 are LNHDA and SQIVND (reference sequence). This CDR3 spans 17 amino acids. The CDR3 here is CASSIRRQTLILEKLFF. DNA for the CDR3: TGTGCCAGTAGTATTCGGCGACAGACCCTCATATTGGAAAAACTGTTTTTT. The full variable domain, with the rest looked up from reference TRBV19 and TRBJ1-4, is DGGITQSPKYLFRKEGQNVTLSCEQNLNHDAMYWYRQDPGQGLRLIYYSQIVNDFQKGDIAEGYSVSREKKESFPLTVTSAQKNPTAFYLCASSIRRQTLILEKLFFGSGTQLSVL.

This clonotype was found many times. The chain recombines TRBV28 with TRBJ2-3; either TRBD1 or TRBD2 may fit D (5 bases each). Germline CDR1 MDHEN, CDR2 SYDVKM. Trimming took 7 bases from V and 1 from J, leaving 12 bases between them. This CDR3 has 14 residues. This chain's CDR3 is CASTNRGRTDTQYF. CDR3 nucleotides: TGTGCCAGCACCAATAGGGGACGCACAGATACGCAGTATTTT.

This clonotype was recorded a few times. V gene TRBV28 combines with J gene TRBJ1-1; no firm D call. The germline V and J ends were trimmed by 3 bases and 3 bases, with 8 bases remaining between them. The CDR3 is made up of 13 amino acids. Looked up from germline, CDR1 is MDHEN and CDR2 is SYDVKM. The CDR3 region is CASSFGWDTEAFF. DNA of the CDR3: TGTGCCAGCAGTTTCGGATGGGACACTGAAGCTTTCTTT. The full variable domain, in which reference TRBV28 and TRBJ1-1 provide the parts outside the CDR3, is DVKVTQSSRYLVKRTGEKVFLECVQDMDHENMFWYRQDPGLGLRLIYFSYDVKMKEKGDIPEGYSVSREKKERFSLILESASTNQTSMYLCASSFGWDTEAFFGQGTRLTVV.

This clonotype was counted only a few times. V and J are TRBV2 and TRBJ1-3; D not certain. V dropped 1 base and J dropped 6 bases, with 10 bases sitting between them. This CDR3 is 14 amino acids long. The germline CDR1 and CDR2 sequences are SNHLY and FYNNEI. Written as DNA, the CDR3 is TGTGCCAGCAGTGAAGGCGCGTACGAAAACACCATATATTTT. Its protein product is CASSEGAYENTIYF.

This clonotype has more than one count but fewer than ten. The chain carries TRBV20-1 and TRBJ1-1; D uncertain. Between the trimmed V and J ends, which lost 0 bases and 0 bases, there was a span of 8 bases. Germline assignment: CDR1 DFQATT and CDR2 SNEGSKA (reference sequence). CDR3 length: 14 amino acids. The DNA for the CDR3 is TGCAGTGCTAGAGAGGGCAGGATGAACACTGAAGCTTTCTTT. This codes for CSAREGRMNTEAFF.

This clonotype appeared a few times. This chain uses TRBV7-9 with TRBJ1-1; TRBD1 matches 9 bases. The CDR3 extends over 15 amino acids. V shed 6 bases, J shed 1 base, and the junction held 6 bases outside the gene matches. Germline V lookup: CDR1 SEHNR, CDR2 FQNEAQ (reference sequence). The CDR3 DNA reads TGTGCCAGCAGTCCAGGGACAGGGACGAACACTGAAGCTTTCTTT. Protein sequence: CASSPGTGTNTEAFF.

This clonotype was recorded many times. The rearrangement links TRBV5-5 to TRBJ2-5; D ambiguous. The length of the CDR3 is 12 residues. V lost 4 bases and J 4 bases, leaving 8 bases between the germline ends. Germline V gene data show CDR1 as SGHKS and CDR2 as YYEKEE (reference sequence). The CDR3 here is CASSMETETQYF. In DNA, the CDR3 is TGTGCCAGCAGCATGGAGACAGAGACCCAGTACTTC.